The 10 T cell receptor beta chains listed next were all sequenced from one sample in a study of CD8 T cells in ankylosing spondylitis. TCRdb ran MiXCR on the 5' RACE reads and lists one entry per CDR3 protein. Of around 320,000 distinct CDR3 sequences detected, less than 25% appear once; the ten largest clones hold about 3.7%. The source material was blood, either unsorted or a sorted T cell fraction (not recorded which). All receptors derive from a female donor with ankylosing spondylitis or in good health (not recorded which).

A remark on this clonotype: A junction end diverges from the germline sequence, so it may reflect a read error. The chain carries TRBV3-1 and TRBJ2-5; 13 bases are shared with TRBD2. The CDR3 covers 14 residues. Germline CDR1 is LGHDT and CDR2 is YNNKEL (reference sequence). In DNA form, the CDR3 reads TGTGCCAGCAGCCATTCTACTAGCGGGAGGGCCGGTCACTTC. Translation: CASSHSTSGRAGHF.

This clonotype was counted only a few times. This may arise from a read error, as a much more abundant clone is one base away. The chain uses TRBV20-1 and TRBJ1-1; 7 bases match TRBD1. CDR3 length equals 14 residues. CDR1 is DFQATT and CDR2 is SNEGSKA in the germline V gene (reference sequence). J lost 7 bases, V lost 0 bases, and 8 bases had no gene match. CDR3 in amino acids: CSARDTNRGNEAFF. In DNA, the CDR3 is TGCAGTGCTAGAGACACAAACAGGGGCAATGAAGCTTTCTTT.

The chain recombines TRBV30 with TRBJ2-2; D is possibly TRBD1 (5 bases). Trimming stripped 2 bases from V and 7 bases from J, with 14 bases between. The CDR3 length is 14 residues. Germline V gene lookup returns CDR1 GTSNPN and CDR2 SVGIG (reference sequence). CDR3 region: CAWSKTVPIGELFF. The CDR3 bases are TGTGCCTGGAGTAAGACAGTCCCTATCGGGGAGCTGTTTTTT.

The V call is TRBV3-1, the J call TRBJ1-1; tentative D call: TRBD1 (5 bases). Germline assignment: CDR1 LGHDT and CDR2 YNNKEL (reference sequence). The CDR3 runs 16 residues. V lost 0 bases, J lost 4 bases, and 15 bases lay in between. The DNA of the CDR3 is TGTGCCAGCAGCCAAGATTTAGGGGCCATGGGCACTGAAGCTTTCTTT. Its translation: CASSQDLGAMGTEAFF.

The chain links TRBV27 to TRBJ1-6, with TRBD1 matching over 7 bases. This CDR3 comprises 13 residues. Germline V lookup: CDR1 MNHEY, CDR2 SMNVEV (reference sequence). Trimming removed 7 bases from V and 7 bases from J; junction bases left unmatched: 4. The CDR3 sequence is CASKTGQNSPLHF. The CDR3 DNA reads TGTGCCAGCAAGACAGGGCAGAATTCACCCCTCCACTTT.

This clonotype was recorded a few times. The chain employs TRBV6-5 and TRBJ1-3, with unresolved D. Germline CDR1 and CDR2: MNHEY and SVGAGI. Trimming took 2 bases from V and 0 from J, leaving 5 bases between them. This CDR3 is built from 14 residues. CDR3 in DNA: TGTGCCAGCAGTTACCGGGGCTCTGGAAACACCATATATTTT. Translation gives CASSYRGSGNTIYF.

Remarks on this clonotype: One end of the junction varies from germline; a read error may be responsible. V is TRBV11-1 and J is TRBJ1-1, with 11 bases identical to TRBD1. There are 19 residues in the CDR3. From germline, CDR1 is SGHAT and CDR2 FQDESV (reference sequence). The CDR3 loop is CASSLAPDRGQRLNTEAFF. CDR3 coding DNA: TGTGCCAGCAGTTTAGCACCGGACAGGGGGCAGAGGTTGAACACTGAAGCTTTCTTT.

The rearrangement uses TRBV7-9 and TRBJ2-1; 10 positions match TRBD2. Germline V lookup: CDR1 SEHNR, CDR2 FQNEAQ (reference sequence). V lost 6 bases, J lost 4 bases, and 9 bases stayed unmatched. The CDR3 is made up of 16 amino acids. The CDR3 region has the DNA TGTGCCAGCAGTTTAAGCGGGGGGGGGAAATACAATGAGCAGTTCTTC. Its translation: CASSLSGGGKYNEQFF. The entire variable domain, with the rest obtained from reference TRBV7-9 and TRBJ2-1, is as follows: DTGVSQNPRHKITKRGQNVTFRCDPISEHNRLYWYRQTLGQGPEFLTYFQNEAQLEKSRLLSDRFSAERPKGSFSTLEIQRTEQGDSAMYLCASSLSGGGKYNEQFFGPGTRLTVL.

In its sample, this clonotype was seen a few times. The genes are TRBV29-1 and TRBJ2-5; D not certain. V dropped 6 bases and J dropped 5 bases, with 16 bases sitting between them. Germline CDR1 and CDR2: SQVTM and ANQGSEA. The CDR3 sequence is 13 residues long. The CDR3 is CSVHPVLGETQYF. CDR3 DNA sequence: TGCAGCGTCCACCCGGTCCTAGGGGAGACCCAGTACTTC.

The chain employs TRBV6-2 or TRBV6-3 and TRBJ1-4; D perhaps matches TRBD1 (5 bases). CDR1 is MNHEY and CDR2 is SVGEGT in the germline V gene. V was shortened by 0 bases and J by 8 bases, with 10 bases between the two germline ends. The CDR3 length is 14 residues. This CDR3 reads CASSYSRGSEKLFF. CDR3 nucleotide sequence: TGTGCCAGCAGTTACTCAAGGGGTTCGGAAAAACTGTTTTTT.